The 8 T cell receptor beta chains presented below share a single source sample, sequenced in a study of cytomegalovirus exposure and HLA in healthy donors. The PCR used 60 Vbeta and 13 Jbeta primers. The data were produced by immunoSEQ multiplex PCR, yet TCRdb's version contains in-frame clones alone and is incomplete. The repertoire holds 65,000 to 90,000 clones, just over 85% seen once, with roughly 2% in the top ten. Sequenced input: PBMCs. The receptors here all came from a woman between 25 and 40 years old in good health and CMV-seronegative.

The chain carries TRBV9 and TRBJ2-5, with TRBD1 matching over 7 bases. Near its end, the DNA agrees better with TRBJ2-7, so the J call may be wrong. CDR1 SGDLS and CDR2 YYNGEE come from the germline V gene. CDR3 size: 14 residues. The CDR3 DNA sequence: TGTGCCAGCAGCGTGGGGGACAGTACCTACGAGCAGTACTTC. Translated: CASSVGDSTYEQYF.

This clone was counted ten times or more. This sequence joins TRBV28 and TRBJ1-1; 9 bases line up with TRBD1. The germline V gene encodes CDR1 MDHEN and CDR2 SYDVKM. The V and J ends lost 6 bases and 2 bases, in that order; junction bases with no gene match: 7. The CDR3 is 15 residues long. The CDR3 region is CASRLGQGINTEAFF. CDR3 DNA sequence: TGTGCCAGCAGGCTAGGACAGGGGATAAACACTGAAGCTTTCTTT.

Here the CDR3 reads CASRLRLAGSDTQYF. DNA for the CDR3: TGTGCCAGCAGACTCAGACTAGCTGGGTCAGATACGCAGTATTTT. The chain employs TRBV27 and TRBJ2-3; 7 bases align to TRBD2. CDR1 MNHEY and CDR2 SMNVEV come from the germline V gene (reference sequence). The CDR3 length is 15 residues. J was trimmed by 4 bases and V by 6 bases; bases with no gene match: 10.

This chain joins TRBV5-4 and TRBJ2-7; D may be TRBD2 (6 bases). CDR3 length equals 14 residues. With 0 bases removed from V and 3 bases from J, the gap between germline ends came to 10 bases. CDR1 is SGHNT and CDR2 is YYREEE in the germline V gene (reference sequence). CDR3 nucleotide sequence: TGTGCCAGCAGCTTGGTTGGAGCGGGCTACGAGCAGTACTTC. It codes for CASSLVGAGYEQYF.

The chain uses TRBV28 and TRBJ2-1; 7 bases map to TRBD2. V lost 3 bases and J lost 8; bases outside the gene matches: 10. From germline, CDR1 is MDHEN and CDR2 SYDVKM. The CDR3 runs 15 residues. The CDR3 loop is CASSFATSVADEQFF. The CDR3 coding sequence is TGTGCCAGCAGTTTTGCAACTAGCGTGGCCGATGAGCAGTTCTTC.

The CDR3 bases are TGTGCCAGCAGGGAAGTAACCAGGGGGTTCTGCCACACCTTC. Its protein is CASREVTRGFCHTF. This rearrangement joins TRBV7-3 to TRBJ1-2, with TRBD1 matching 7 bases. V lost 6 bases to trimming and J lost 12 bases; unmatched junction nucleotides: 16. The length of the CDR3 is 14 residues. CDR1 and CDR2 (germline): SGHTA, FQGTGA.

This clone was seen a single time. This chain uses TRBV6-1 with TRBJ1-2; TRBD1 matches 7 bases. The CDR3 runs 13 residues. Germline V gives CDR1 MNHNS, CDR2 SASEGT. V trimming: 9 bases; J trimming: 3 bases; junction bases outside the gene matches: 7. CDR3: CASFRDSYYGYTF. The CDR3 DNA sequence: TGTGCCAGTTTTAGGGACAGCTACTATGGCTACACCTTC.

The chain links TRBV28 to TRBJ2-1, with D possibly matching TRBD2 (5 bases). Between the trimmed V and J ends, which lost 9 bases and 8 bases, there was a span of 17 bases. CDR3 size: 13 residues. The germline CDR1 and CDR2 sequences are MDHEN and SYDVKM. CDR3 amino acids: CASSIMGVDEQFF. CDR3 nucleotide sequence: TGTGCCAGTTCCATAATGGGAGTCGATGAGCAGTTCTTC.